These 18 T cell receptor beta chains share one sample of origin, sequenced in a study of T cell responses to AZD1222 COVID-19 vaccine. Generated by immunoSEQ multiplex PCR, the TCRdb table keeps only in-frame clones and is missing some. This sample yields approximately 50,000 clones, of which about 74% are seen a single time; approximately 6.3% belongs to the top ten. The starting material was peripheral blood, obtained on day 0 of AZD1222 vaccination. These TCRs come from an adult in good health.

The V and J genes are TRBV13 and TRBJ1-2; D is undetermined. The ends were cut back, 4 bases at V and 4 bases at J, with 13 bases in the middle. The CDR3 spans 14 residues. Looked up from germline, CDR1 is PRHDT and CDR2 is FYEKMQ (reference sequence). The CDR3 loop is CASSSWTGGYGYTF. The CDR3 nucleotides read TGTGCCAGCAGCTCCTGGACGGGTGGCTATGGCTACACCTTC.

The rearrangement joins TRBV6-4 to TRBJ1-1, with D tentatively TRBD1 (6 bases). This CDR3 spans 20 amino acids. Germline loops: CDR1 MRHNA, CDR2 SNTAGT. Trimming left V 0 bases short and J 0 bases short, with 23 bases between. This CDR3 reads CASSDSSLQVRGNMNTEAFF. CDR3 DNA sequence: TGTGCCAGCAGTGACTCGAGTCTCCAGGTAAGGGGGAACATGAACACTGAAGCTTTCTTT.

V is TRBV25-1 and J is TRBJ2-2; D ambiguous. The CDR3 extends over 16 amino acids. The germline gives CDR1 MGHDK, CDR2 SYGVNS. Trimming cost V 3 bases and J 0 bases, with 11 bases left between them. The CDR3 region has the DNA TGTGCCAGCAGTGATGTGGGGTCCGCGAACACCGGGGAGCTGTTTTTT. The encoded protein is CASSDVGSANTGELFF. Full variable domain (outside the CDR3, taken from reference TRBV25-1 and TRBJ2-2): EADIYQTPRYLVIGTGKKITLECSQTMGHDKMYWYQQDPGMELHLIHYSYGVNSTEKGDLSSESTVSRIRTEHFPLTLESARPSHTSQYLCASSDVGSANTGELFFGEGSRLTVL.

The DNA for the CDR3 is TGTGCCAGCAGTTACTCCTTCTTAGCATATGGCTACACCTTC. Translating it yields CASSYSFLAYGYTF. This rearrangement joins TRBV6-5 to TRBJ1-2; D is uncertain. Germline V gene sequence: CDR1 MNHEY, CDR2 SVGAGI. The V gene lost 0 bases and the J gene lost 5 bases, with 10 bases spanning the gap. This CDR3 region has 14 residues.

The chain carries TRBV7-6 and TRBJ2-1; TRBD1 matches at 10 bases. This CDR3 region has 16 residues. The trim removed 5 bases at V and 0 bases at J, leaving 4 bases unmatched. Per germline, CDR1 SGHVS and CDR2 FNYEAQ. The CDR3 region is CASSLGQGSSYNEQFF. CDR3 nucleotide sequence: TGTGCCAGCAGCCTGGGACAGGGGAGCTCCTACAATGAGCAGTTCTTC.

The V and J genes are TRBV6-5 and TRBJ2-7; 9 nucleotides line up with TRBD1. The CDR3 runs 15 residues. J lost 5 bases, V lost 7 bases, and 12 bases had no gene match. Germline CDR1 MNHEY, CDR2 SVGAGI. This chain's CDR3 is CASTPGQGFSDEQYV. The CDR3 bases are TGTGCCAGCACCCCCGGACAGGGGTTTTCAGACGAGCAGTACGTC.

V gene TRBV28 combines with J gene TRBJ1-3; D gene ambiguous. Germline V gene lookup returns CDR1 MDHEN and CDR2 SYDVKM. V lost 3 bases and J 4 bases, leaving 10 bases between the germline ends. The length of the CDR3 is 14 residues. CDR3 region: CASSFPGRGNTIYF. The CDR3 DNA reads TGTGCCAGCAGTTTCCCGGGCAGGGGAAACACCATATATTTT.

CDR3 bases: TGCGCCAGCAACGAGGGGGTAGGGACTACTCACACCTTACGAGCCGGGGAGCTGTTTTTT. Its translation: CASNEGVGTTHTLRAGELFF. V gene TRBV10-2 combines with J gene TRBJ2-2, with D possibly being TRBD2 (7 bases). The CDR3 covers 20 residues. Trimming took 7 bases from V and 6 from J, leaving 33 bases between them. Looked up from germline, CDR1 is WSHSY and CDR2 is SAAADI.

V gene TRBV6-4 combines with J gene TRBJ2-7; a weak D match, TRBD1 (5 bases). Trimming removed 3 bases from V and 2 bases from J, with 11 bases in between. Germline assignment: CDR1 MRHNA and CDR2 SNTAGT. CDR3 length: 14 residues. The CDR3 bases are TGTGCCAGCAGTGAAGGTCCAGGGACCTACGAGCAGTACTTC. Translated, it gives CASSEGPGTYEQYF.

The chain recombines TRBV5-1 with TRBJ1-5, with TRBD1 as a possible D gene (5 bases). This CDR3 is built from 16 residues. Looked up from germline, CDR1 is SGHRS and CDR2 is YFSETQ. V dropped 4 bases and J dropped 7 bases, with 21 bases sitting between them. The CDR3, as DNA: TGCGCCAGCAGCCCGGGGGGGAGTCATTCGGGGCAGCCCCAGCATTTT. It codes for CASSPGGSHSGQPQHF.

V gene TRBV7-8 combines with J gene TRBJ1-5, with D possibly being TRBD1 (5 bases). CDR1 and CDR2 from the germline V gene are SGHVS and FQNEAQ. Trimming cost V 5 bases and J 2 bases, with 16 bases left between them. The CDR3 contains 16 residues. CDR3 nucleotides: TGTGCCAGCAGCCTAGGACAAGGGGCGGGCAATCAGCCCCAGCATTTT. Encoded protein: CASSLGQGAGNQPQHF. Using reference TRBV7-8 and TRBJ1-5 for the parts outside the CDR3, the full variable domain is GAGVSQSPRYKVAKRGQDVALRCDPISGHVSLFWYQQALGQGPEFLTYFQNEAQLDKSGLPSDRFFAERPEGSVSTLKIQRTQQEDSAVYLCASSLGQGAGNQPQHFGDGTRLSIL.

The rearrangement joins TRBV28 to TRBJ2-1, with D possibly TRBD2 on 5 matching bases. This CDR3 is built from 13 residues. Deletions cut 6 bases from V and 1 base from J, with 7 bases between. Germline CDR1 is MDHEN and CDR2 is SYDVKM. The DNA of the CDR3 is TGTGCCAGCAGGGGGAGATCCTACAATGAGCAGTTCTTC. This translates into CASRGRSYNEQFF.

The V call is TRBV7-9, the J call TRBJ1-2; TRBD1 is a possible D gene (6 bases). The V gene's germline CDR1 is SEHNR and CDR2 FQNEAQ (reference sequence). Trimming shortened V by 1 base and J by 0 bases, and 9 bases separated the two germline ends. The CDR3 runs 15 residues. CDR3 protein: CASSLVRDTNYGYTF. The CDR3 DNA reads TGTGCCAGCAGCTTAGTCCGGGACACTAACTATGGCTACACCTTC.

The chain has TRBV2 and TRBJ2-7; D may correspond to TRBD1 or TRBD2 (5 bases each). The CDR3 has 13 residues. Germline V gene sequence: CDR1 SNHLY, CDR2 FYNNEI. V lost 7 bases and J 2 bases, leaving 12 bases between the germline ends. CDR3 sequence: CASNKGTTYEQYF. In nucleotides, the CDR3 is TGTGCCAGCAATAAGGGGACCACCTACGAGCAGTACTTC.

The V call is TRBV5-4, the J call TRBJ2-1; TRBD2 matches 8 bases. The V and J ends lost 0 bases and 6 bases, in that order; junction bases with no gene match: 2. This CDR3 spans 14 amino acids. Per the germline V gene, CDR1 is SGHNT and CDR2 is YYREEE (reference sequence). CDR3 sequence: CASSLDSGINEQFF. CDR3 in DNA: TGTGCCAGCAGCTTGGATAGCGGGATCAATGAGCAGTTCTTC.

The chain is built from TRBV28 and TRBJ2-5, with 9 positions matching TRBD1. The germline V gene encodes CDR1 MDHEN and CDR2 SYDVKM. The CDR3 extends over 15 amino acids. After removal of 7 bases from V and 3 bases from J, the junction contained 9 bases not matched to a gene. DNA of the CDR3: TGTGCCAGCAAGTCTGCCGGGACAGGGAAAGAGACCCAGTACTTC. Translation: CASKSAGTGKETQYF.

The chain joins TRBV11-2 to TRBJ1-1; D not resolved. CDR3 size: 13 residues. Trimming took 5 bases from V and 5 from J, leaving 12 bases between them. Per the germline V gene, CDR1 is SGHAT and CDR2 is FQNNGV. The CDR3 DNA reads TGTGCCAGCAGCACCCAGGAAGGGACTGAAGCTTTCTTT. Translating gives CASSTQEGTEAFF.

This clone was seen only a few times. The genes are TRBV12-3 or TRBV12-4 and TRBJ1-6, with D possibly TRBD1 on 5 matching bases. V lost 2 bases and J lost 10, with 9 bases in between. This CDR3 is 13 amino acids long. The DNA of the CDR3 is TGTGCCAGCAGTTTATTAAGGGACTCACCCCTCCACTTT. It yields the protein CASSLLRDSPLHF.